This is a list of T cell receptor beta chains from one sample in a study of cytomegalovirus exposure and HLA in healthy donors. Sequenced by immunoSEQ multiplex PCR; TCRdb stores in-frame clones only, minus some. Here the sample spans over 200,000 clones, roughly 84% being singletons. Sample: PBMCs. The receptors were gathered from a human donor in good health. Each CDR3 is given with its conserved first and last residue. Each record gives: V gene, clone size, J gene, D gene, CDR3 protein, CDR3 DNA. A D gene is named only where the DNA matches it firmly. Rows may omit the clone size; those that give it use once, few, many or a size class.

TRBV5-4,.,TRBJ1-4,TRBD1,CASSWQGAGTNEKLFF,TGTGCCAGCAGCTGGCAGGGGGCGGGCACTAATGAAAAACTGTTTTTT
TRBV18,.,TRBJ2-7,TRBD2,CASSQDRTRFYEQYF,TGTGCCAGCTCCCAGGACCGGACTAGGTTCTACGAGCAGTACTTC
TRBV11-2,.,TRBJ2-1,TRBD2,CASSSLAGGPYNEQFF,TGTGCCAGCAGCTCCTTAGCGGGAGGGCCCTACAATGAGCAGTTCTTC
TRBV11-3,.,TRBJ2-1,TRBD2,CASSRGASGTDEQFF,TGTGCCAGCAGCCGGGGGGCTAGCGGGACAGATGAGCAGTTCTTC
TRBV19,.,TRBJ2-7,TRBD2,CASSPRFSSGSHEQYF,TGTGCCAGTAGCCCCCGGTTTAGTAGCGGGAGCCACGAGCAGTACTTC
TRBV20-1,.,TRBJ2-1,.,CSAERRDEQFF,TGCAGTGCCGAAAGGCGGGATGAGCAGTTCTTC
TRBV28,.,TRBJ1-2,TRBD1,CASLGQGEARVYTF,TGTGCCAGCTTGGGACAGGGAGAGGCAAGGGTCTACACCTTC
TRBV4-1,.,TRBJ2-5,.,CASSHTGKLETQYF,TGCGCCAGCAGCCATACAGGGAAGCTGGAGACCCAGTACTTC
TRBV7-7,.,TRBJ2-5,TRBD2,CASSLALAGPVGETQYF,TGTGCTAGCAGCTTAGCACTAGCGGGGCCCGTGGGAGAGACCCAGTACTTC
TRBV7-6,.,TRBJ2-1,.,CASTSGSADNEQFF,TGTGCCAGCACCTCGGGGTCTGCGGACAATGAGCAGTTCTTC
TRBV7-9,once,TRBJ2-1,TRBD2,CASSASSGRGVENEQFF,TGTGCCAGCAGCGCATCTAGCGGGAGGGGGGTAGAAAATGAGCAGTTCTTC
TRBV5-1,.,TRBJ1-1,TRBD1,CASSKDRGMNTEAFF,TGCGCCAGCAGCAAGGACAGGGGGATGAACACTGAAGCTTTCTTT